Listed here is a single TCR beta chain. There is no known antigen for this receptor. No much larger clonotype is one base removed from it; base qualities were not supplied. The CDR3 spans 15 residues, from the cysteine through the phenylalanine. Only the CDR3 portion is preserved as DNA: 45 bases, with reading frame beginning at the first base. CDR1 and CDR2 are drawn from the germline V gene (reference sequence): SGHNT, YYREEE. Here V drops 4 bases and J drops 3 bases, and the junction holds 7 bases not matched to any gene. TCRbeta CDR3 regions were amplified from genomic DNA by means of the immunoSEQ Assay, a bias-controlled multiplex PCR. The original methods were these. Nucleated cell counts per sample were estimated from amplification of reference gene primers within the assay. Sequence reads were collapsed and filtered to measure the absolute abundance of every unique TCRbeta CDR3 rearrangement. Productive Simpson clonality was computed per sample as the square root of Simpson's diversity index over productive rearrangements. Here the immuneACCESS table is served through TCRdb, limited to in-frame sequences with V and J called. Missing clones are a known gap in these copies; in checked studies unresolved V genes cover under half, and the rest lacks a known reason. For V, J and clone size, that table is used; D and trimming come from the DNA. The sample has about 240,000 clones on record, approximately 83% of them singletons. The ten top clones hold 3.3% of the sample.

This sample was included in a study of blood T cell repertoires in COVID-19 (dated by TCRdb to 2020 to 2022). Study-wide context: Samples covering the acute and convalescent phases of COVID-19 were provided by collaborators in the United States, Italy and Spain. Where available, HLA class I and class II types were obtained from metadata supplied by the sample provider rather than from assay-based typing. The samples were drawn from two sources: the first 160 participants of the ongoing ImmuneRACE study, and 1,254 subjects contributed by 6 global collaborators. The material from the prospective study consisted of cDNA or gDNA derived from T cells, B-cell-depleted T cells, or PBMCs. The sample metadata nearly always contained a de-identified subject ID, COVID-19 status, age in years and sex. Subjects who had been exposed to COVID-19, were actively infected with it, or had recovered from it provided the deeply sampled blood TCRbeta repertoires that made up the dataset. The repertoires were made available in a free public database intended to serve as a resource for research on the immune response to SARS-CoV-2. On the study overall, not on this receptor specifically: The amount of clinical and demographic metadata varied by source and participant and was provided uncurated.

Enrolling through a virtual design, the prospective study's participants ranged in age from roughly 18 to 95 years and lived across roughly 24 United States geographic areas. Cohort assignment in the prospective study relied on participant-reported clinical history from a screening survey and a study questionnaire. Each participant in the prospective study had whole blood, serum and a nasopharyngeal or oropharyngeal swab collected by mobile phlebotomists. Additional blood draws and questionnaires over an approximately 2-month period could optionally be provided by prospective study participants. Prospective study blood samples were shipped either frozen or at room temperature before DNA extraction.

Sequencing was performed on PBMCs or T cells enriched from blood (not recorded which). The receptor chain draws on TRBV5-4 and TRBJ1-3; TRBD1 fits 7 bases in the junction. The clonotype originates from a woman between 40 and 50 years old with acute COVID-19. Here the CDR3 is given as CASSPEGGFGNTIYF. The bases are TGTGCCAGCAGCCCCGAAGGGGGCTTTGGAAACACCATATATTTT.